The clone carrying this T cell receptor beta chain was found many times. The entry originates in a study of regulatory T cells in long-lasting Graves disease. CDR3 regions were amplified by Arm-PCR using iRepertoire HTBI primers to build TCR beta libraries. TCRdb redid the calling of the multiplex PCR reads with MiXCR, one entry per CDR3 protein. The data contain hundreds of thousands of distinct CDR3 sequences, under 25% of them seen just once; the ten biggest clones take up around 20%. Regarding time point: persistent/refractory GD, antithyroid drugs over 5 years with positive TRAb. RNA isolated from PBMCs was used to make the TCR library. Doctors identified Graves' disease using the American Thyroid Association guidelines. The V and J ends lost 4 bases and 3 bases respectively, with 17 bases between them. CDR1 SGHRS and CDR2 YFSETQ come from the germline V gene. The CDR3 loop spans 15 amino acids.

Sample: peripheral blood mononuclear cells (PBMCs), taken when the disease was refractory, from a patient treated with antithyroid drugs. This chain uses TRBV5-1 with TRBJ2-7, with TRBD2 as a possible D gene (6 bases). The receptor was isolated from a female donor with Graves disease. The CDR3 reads CASSVLEGVNYEQYF. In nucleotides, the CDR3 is TGCGCCAGCAGCGTACTGGAGGGTGTAAACTACGAGCAGTACTTC.